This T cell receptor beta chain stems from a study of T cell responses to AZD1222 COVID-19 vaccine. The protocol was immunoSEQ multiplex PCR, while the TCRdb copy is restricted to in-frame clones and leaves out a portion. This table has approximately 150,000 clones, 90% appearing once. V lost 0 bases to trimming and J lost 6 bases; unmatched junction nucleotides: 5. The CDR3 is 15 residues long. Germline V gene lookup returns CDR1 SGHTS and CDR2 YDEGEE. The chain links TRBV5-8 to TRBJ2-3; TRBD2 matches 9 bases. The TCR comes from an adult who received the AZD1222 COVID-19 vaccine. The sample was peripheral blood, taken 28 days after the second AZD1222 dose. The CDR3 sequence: CASSLDGGGADTQYF. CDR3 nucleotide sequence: TGTGCCAGCAGCTTGGATGGCGGGGGGGCGGATACGCAGTATTTT.